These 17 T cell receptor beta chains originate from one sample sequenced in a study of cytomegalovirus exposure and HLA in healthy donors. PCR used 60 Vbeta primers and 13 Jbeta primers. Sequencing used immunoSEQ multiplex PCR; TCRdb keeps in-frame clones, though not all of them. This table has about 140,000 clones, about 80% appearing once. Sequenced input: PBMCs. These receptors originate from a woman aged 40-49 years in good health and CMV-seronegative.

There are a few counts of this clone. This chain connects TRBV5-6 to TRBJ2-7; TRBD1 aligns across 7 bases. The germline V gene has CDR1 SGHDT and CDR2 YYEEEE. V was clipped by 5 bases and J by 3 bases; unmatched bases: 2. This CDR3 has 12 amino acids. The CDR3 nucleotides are TGTGCCAGCAGGGCAGGGGGCTACGAGCAGTACTTC. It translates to CASRAGGYEQYF.

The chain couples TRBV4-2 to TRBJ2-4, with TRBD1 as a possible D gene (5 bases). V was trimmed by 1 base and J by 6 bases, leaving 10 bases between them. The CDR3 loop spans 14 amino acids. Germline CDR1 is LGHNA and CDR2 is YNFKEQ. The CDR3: CASSQGSQGNIQYF. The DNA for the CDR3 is TGTGCCAGCAGCCAAGGGAGCCAGGGAAACATTCAGTACTTC.

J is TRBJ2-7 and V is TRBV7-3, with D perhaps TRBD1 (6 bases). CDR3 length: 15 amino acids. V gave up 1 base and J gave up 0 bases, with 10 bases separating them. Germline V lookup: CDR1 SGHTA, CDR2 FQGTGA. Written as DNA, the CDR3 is TGTGCCAGCAGCTTAAATCAGGGGAACTCCTACGAGCAGTACTTC. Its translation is CASSLNQGNSYEQYF.

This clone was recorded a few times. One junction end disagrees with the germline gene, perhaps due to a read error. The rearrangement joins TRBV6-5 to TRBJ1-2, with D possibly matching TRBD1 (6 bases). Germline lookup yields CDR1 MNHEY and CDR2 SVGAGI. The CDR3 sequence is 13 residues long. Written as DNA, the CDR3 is TGTGCCAGCAGCTACTCAGACAGGAACGGCTACACCTTC. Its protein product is CASSYSDRNGYTF.

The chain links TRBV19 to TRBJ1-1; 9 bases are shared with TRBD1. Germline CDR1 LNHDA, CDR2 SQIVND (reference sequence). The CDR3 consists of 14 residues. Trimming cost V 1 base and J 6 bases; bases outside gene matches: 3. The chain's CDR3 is CASSIGDRDAEAFF. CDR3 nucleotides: TGTGCCAGTAGTATAGGGGACAGGGATGCTGAAGCTTTCTTT.

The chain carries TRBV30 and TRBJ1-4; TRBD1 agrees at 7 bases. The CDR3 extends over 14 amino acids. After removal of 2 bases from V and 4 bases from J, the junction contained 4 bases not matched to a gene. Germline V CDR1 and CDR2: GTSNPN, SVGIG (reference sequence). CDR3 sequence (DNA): TGTGCCTGGAGTAGGGGGGACAGTAATGAAAAACTGTTTTTT. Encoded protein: CAWSRGDSNEKLFF. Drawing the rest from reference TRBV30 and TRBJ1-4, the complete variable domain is SQTIHQWPATLVQPVGSPLSLECTVEGTSNPNLYWYRQAAGRGLQLLFYSVGIGQISSEVPQNLSASRPQDRQFILSSKKLLLSDSGFYLCAWSRGDSNEKLFFGSGTQLSVL.

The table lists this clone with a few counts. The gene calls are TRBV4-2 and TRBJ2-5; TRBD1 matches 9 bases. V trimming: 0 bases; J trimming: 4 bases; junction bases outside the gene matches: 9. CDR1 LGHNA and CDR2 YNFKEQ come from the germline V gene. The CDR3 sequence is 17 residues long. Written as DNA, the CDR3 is TGTGCCAGCAGCCAAGATCGGAGACAGGGGGGAGGAGAGACCCAGTACTTC. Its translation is CASSQDRRQGGGETQYF.

The CDR3 DNA reads as TGTGCCAGCAGCTTGGAGACAGGGGGGTCACCCCTCCACTTT. Amino acid sequence: CASSLETGGSPLHF. V is TRBV7-6 and J is TRBJ1-6; 9 nucleotides match TRBD1. The V segment lost 3 bases and the J segment 10 bases; nucleotides outside the gene matches: 4. The CDR3 length is 14 residues. Germline V lookup: CDR1 SGHVS, CDR2 FNYEAQ. The full variable domain, rest sourced from reference TRBV7-6 and TRBJ1-6, is GAGVSQSPRYKVTKRGQDVALRCDPISGHVSLYWYRQALGQGPEFLTYFNYEAQQDKSGLPNDRFSAERPEGSISTLTIQRTEQRDSAMYRCASSLETGGSPLHFGNGTRLTVT.

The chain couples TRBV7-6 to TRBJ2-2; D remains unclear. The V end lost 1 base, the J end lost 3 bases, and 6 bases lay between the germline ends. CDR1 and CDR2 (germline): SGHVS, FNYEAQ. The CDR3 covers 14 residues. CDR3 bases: TGTGCCAGCAGCTTAGTTTCGGACACCGGGGAGCTGTTTTTT. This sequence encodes CASSLVSDTGELFF.

The CDR3 DNA is TGCGCCAGCAGCCAAGATCCAGTTTCCTACGAGCAGTACTTC. Protein product: CASSQDPVSYEQYF. The V call is TRBV4-1, the J call TRBJ2-7; unclear D gene. The V end was cut by 0 bases, the J end by 1 base, with 7 bases between. CDR1 is MGHRA, CDR2 YSYEKL, per germline. The CDR3 is 14 amino acids.

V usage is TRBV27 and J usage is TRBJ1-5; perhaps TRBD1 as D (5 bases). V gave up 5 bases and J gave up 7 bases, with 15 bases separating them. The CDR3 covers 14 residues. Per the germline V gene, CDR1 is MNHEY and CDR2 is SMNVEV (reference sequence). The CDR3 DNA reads TGTGCCAGCAGTGAAAAGGAGGGGAACCAGCCCCAGCATTTT. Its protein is CASSEKEGNQPQHF.

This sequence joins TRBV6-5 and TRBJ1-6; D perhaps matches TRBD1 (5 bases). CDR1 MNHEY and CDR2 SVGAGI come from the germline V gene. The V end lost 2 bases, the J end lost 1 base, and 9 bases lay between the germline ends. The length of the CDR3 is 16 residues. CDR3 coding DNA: TGTGCCAGCAGTTACCTCGGGGGTTCCTATAATTCACCCCTCCACTTT. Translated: CASSYLGGSYNSPLHF.

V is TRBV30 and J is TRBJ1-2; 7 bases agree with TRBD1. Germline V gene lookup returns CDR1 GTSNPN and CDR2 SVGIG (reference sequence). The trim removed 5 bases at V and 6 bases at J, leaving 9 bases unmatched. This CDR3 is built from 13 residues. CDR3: CAWDNTGAHGYTF. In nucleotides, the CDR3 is TGTGCCTGGGATAACACAGGGGCCCATGGCTACACCTTC.

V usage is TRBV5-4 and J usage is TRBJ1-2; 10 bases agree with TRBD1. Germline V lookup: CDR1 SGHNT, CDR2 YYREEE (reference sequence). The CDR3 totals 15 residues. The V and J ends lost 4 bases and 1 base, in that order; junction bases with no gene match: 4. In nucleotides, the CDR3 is TGTGCCAGCAGCCTAGGGACAGGGGTTAACTATGGCTACACCTTC. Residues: CASSLGTGVNYGYTF. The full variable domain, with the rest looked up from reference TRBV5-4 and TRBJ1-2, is ETGVTQSPTHLIKTRGQQVTLRCSSQSGHNTVSWYQQALGQGPQFIFQYYREEENGRGNFPPRFSGLQFPNYSSELNVNALELDDSALYLCASSLGTGVNYGYTFGSGTRLTVV.

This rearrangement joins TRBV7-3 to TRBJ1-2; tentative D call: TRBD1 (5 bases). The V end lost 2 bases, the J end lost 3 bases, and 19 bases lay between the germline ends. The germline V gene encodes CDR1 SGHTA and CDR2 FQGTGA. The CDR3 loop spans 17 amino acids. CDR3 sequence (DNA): TGTGCCAGCAGCTTACTTCCTCCGGGACTAGCTGACTATGGCTACACCTTC. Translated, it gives CASSLLPPGLADYGYTF.

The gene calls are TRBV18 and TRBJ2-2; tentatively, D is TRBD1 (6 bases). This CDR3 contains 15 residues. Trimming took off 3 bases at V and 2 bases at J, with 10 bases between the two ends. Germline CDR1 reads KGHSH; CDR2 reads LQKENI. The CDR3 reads CASSPDRINTGELFF. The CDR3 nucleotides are TGTGCCAGCTCACCCGACAGGATTAACACCGGGGAGCTGTTTTTT.

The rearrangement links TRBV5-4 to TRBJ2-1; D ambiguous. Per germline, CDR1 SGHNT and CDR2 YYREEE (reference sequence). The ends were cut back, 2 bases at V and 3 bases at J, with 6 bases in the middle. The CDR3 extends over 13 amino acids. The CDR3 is CASSLESYNEQFF. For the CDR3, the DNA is TGTGCCAGCAGCTTAGAGAGCTACAATGAGCAGTTCTTC. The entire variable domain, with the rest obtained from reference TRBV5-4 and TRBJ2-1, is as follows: ETGVTQSPTHLIKTRGQQVTLRCSSQSGHNTVSWYQQALGQGPQFIFQYYREEENGRGNFPPRFSGLQFPNYSSELNVNALELDDSALYLCASSLESYNEQFFGPGTRLTVL.